This T cell receptor beta chain was found in a study of cytomegalovirus exposure and HLA in healthy donors. General observations from the study: As a later analysis showed, a missense DCLRE1C variant was linked to trimming of TCR beta V- and J-genes. As a later analysis showed, several of the most significant clusters appeared to be linked to common viral pathogens. A prior analysis recorded that most TCR beta V segments were productive about 87% or about 30% of the time. It was confirmed in vitro that three of the CMV-associated chains were specific for CMV antigens.

With 60 Vbeta and 13 Jbeta primers, the PCR was carried out. TCRdb's table, derived via immunoSEQ multiplex PCR, lists solely in-frame clones and lacks some. The sample carries about 190,000 clones, 75% to 90% recorded once. A note on this clone: The antigen is unknown.

Sequencing used PBMCs. The clonotype was recovered from a man between 25 and 39 years old in good health and CMV-seronegative.

CDR3 sequence reads: CATSHTGNTEAFF. The DNA of the CDR3 is TGTGCCACCAGCCATACAGGGAACACTGAAGCTTTCTTT. The rearrangement joins TRBV15 to TRBJ1-1; D is possibly TRBD1 (5 bases). V lost 5 bases and J 1 base, leaving 8 bases between the germline ends. CDR3 length: 13 residues. From germline, CDR1 is LNHNV and CDR2 YYDKDF (reference sequence). Filled out from reference TRBV15 and TRBJ1-1, the complete variable domain reads DAMVIQNPRYQVTQFGKPVTLSCSQTLNHNVMYWYQQKSSQAPKLLFHYYDKDFNNEADTPDNFQSRRPNTSFCFLDIRSPGLGDTAMYLCATSHTGNTEAFFGQGTRLTVV.